This section outlines one TCR beta chain sequence together with its context. Its antigen is as yet unknown. The junction had 20 bases not matched to a gene; V was cut back by 4 bases and J by 4 bases. The CDR3 runs 19 residues. CDR1 is SGHRS, CDR2 YFSETQ, per germline. The data derive from a study of cytomegalovirus exposure and HLA in healthy donors. Study-level points and caveats: Later, an analysis showed that TCR beta chains associated with HLA were more clonally expanded than others that were equally common. A prior analysis recorded that most TCR beta V segments were productive about 90% or about 30% of the time.

This PCR relied on a set of 60 Vbeta primers and 13 Jbeta primers. The protocol was immunoSEQ multiplex PCR, while the TCRdb copy is restricted to in-frame clones and leaves out a portion. This repertoire shows more than 85,000 clones, 65% to 80% found once; its top ten account for around 2.9%. The sequence derives from a woman aged 55-70 years in good health and CMV-seropositive. This chain links TRBV5-1 with TRBJ2-7; 10 nucleotides line up with TRBD2. What was sequenced was PBMCs. In nucleotides, the CDR3 is TGCGCCAGCAGCCCAAAAGGGTCTAGCGGGAGAGTAGATTGGTACGAGCAGTACTTC. Its protein is CASSPKGSSGRVDWYEQYF. The full variable domain, rest sourced from reference TRBV5-1 and TRBJ2-7, is KAGVTQTPRYLIKTRGQQVTLSCSPISGHRSVSWYQQTPGQGLQFLFEYFSETQRNKGNFPGRFSGRQFSNSRSEMNVSTLELGDSALYLCASSPKGSSGRVDWYEQYFGPGTRLTVT.